Listed below are T cell receptor beta chains from one sample, sequenced in a study of blood T cell repertoires in COVID-19. Method: immunoSEQ multiplex PCR; TCRdb's copy keeps in-frame clones and lacks some. Of about 240,000 clones in the sample, more than 80% were seen once. The sample was peripheral blood. All receptors derive from a woman older than 75 with COVID-19, enrolled during active disease. The CDR3 runs from the conserved cysteine through the conserved F or W. A D gene is named only where the DNA matches it firmly. Clone sizes are given selectively: once, few, many, or a class where the clone is expanded.

d_call: TRBD2; v_call: TRBV6-2/TRBV6-3; j_call: TRBJ2-1; clone_size: .; cdr3_aa: CASSSLAGAYNEQFF; cdr3_nt: TGTGCCAGCAGTTCACTAGCGGGAGCGTACAATGAGCAGTTCTTC
d_call: TRBD1; v_call: TRBV5-1; j_call: TRBJ1-2; clone_size: .; cdr3_aa: CASSERTGTGGGYTF; cdr3_nt: TGCGCCAGCAGCGAGAGAACCGGGACAGGGGGCGGCTACACCTTC
d_call: .; v_call: TRBV5-1; j_call: TRBJ2-1; clone_size: .; cdr3_aa: CASSDGGISSYNEQFF; cdr3_nt: TGCGCCAGCAGCGATGGGGGGATTAGCTCCTACAATGAGCAGTTCTTC
d_call: .; v_call: TRBV18; j_call: TRBJ1-5; clone_size: .; cdr3_aa: CASSGSDSNQPQHF; cdr3_nt: TGTGCCAGCTCCGGCAGCGATAGCAATCAGCCCCAGCATTTT
d_call: .; v_call: TRBV30; j_call: TRBJ2-4; clone_size: .; cdr3_aa: CAWSQSGAKNIQYF; cdr3_nt: TGTGCCTGGAGTCAGTCGGGAGCCAAAAACATTCAGTACTTC
d_call: .; v_call: TRBV28; j_call: TRBJ1-4; clone_size: .; cdr3_aa: CASSLSYDSGEKLFF; cdr3_nt: TGTGCCAGCAGTTTATCGTACGATTCAGGTGAAAAACTGTTTTTT
d_call: TRBD1; v_call: TRBV28; j_call: TRBJ2-7; clone_size: .; cdr3_aa: CASSTGTATGSSYEQYF; cdr3_nt: TGTGCCAGCAGTACAGGGACAGCGACGGGATCTTCCTACGAGCAGTACTTC
d_call: .; v_call: TRBV6-1; j_call: TRBJ2-1; clone_size: .; cdr3_aa: CASSDSSAYNEQFF; cdr3_nt: TGTGCCAGCAGTGATAGTAGCGCTTACAATGAGCAGTTCTTC
d_call: .; v_call: TRBV30; j_call: TRBJ2-7; clone_size: .; cdr3_aa: CAWMSIQGYEQYF; cdr3_nt: TGTGCCTGGATGAGTATTCAGGGTTACGAGCAGTACTTC
d_call: TRBD1; v_call: TRBV7-3; j_call: TRBJ2-6; clone_size: .; cdr3_aa: CASSRPGQGASGANVLTF; cdr3_nt: TGTGCCAGCAGCAGACCGGGACAGGGGGCATCTGGGGCCAACGTCCTGACTTTC
d_call: .; v_call: TRBV18; j_call: TRBJ1-1; clone_size: few; cdr3_aa: CASSPRLGKWDTEAFF; cdr3_nt: TGTGCCAGCTCACCCCGGCTCGGGAAGTGGGACACTGAAGCTTTCTTT
d_call: TRBD1; v_call: TRBV24-1; j_call: TRBJ1-5; clone_size: once; cdr3_aa: CATSDGDRGLSQPQHF; cdr3_nt: TGTGCCACCAGTGATGGGGACAGGGGGCTAAGTCAGCCCCAGCATTTT
d_call: TRBD1; v_call: TRBV28; j_call: TRBJ1-4; clone_size: .; cdr3_aa: CASSSTGTVNEKLFF; cdr3_nt: TGTGCCAGCAGTTCCACCGGGACAGTGAATGAAAAACTGTTTTTT
d_call: .; v_call: TRBV30; j_call: TRBJ1-1; clone_size: once; cdr3_aa: CAWSVLRGNTEAFF; cdr3_nt: TGTGCCTGGAGTGTACTCAGGGGGAACACTGAAGCTTTCTTT
d_call: TRBD2; v_call: TRBV2; j_call: TRBJ2-3; clone_size: .; cdr3_aa: CASSPGGRDTQYF; cdr3_nt: TGTGCCAGCAGTCCGGGGGGGCGGGATACGCAGTATTTT
d_call: .; v_call: TRBV7-2; j_call: TRBJ2-7; clone_size: .; cdr3_aa: CASSLLSSYNYEQYF; cdr3_nt: TGTGCCAGCAGCTTATTATCTAGCTATAACTACGAGCAGTACTTC
d_call: .; v_call: TRBV5-1; j_call: TRBJ2-3; clone_size: .; cdr3_aa: CASSLSGTSSTDTQYF; cdr3_nt: TGCGCCAGCAGCCTGTCCGGGACATCTAGCACAGATACGCAGTATTTT
d_call: .; v_call: TRBV19; j_call: TRBJ1-2; clone_size: .; cdr3_aa: CASSIFPGPQGYTF; cdr3_nt: TGTGCCAGTAGTATATTCCCAGGGCCGCAAGGCTACACCTTC
d_call: .; v_call: TRBV18; j_call: TRBJ1-6; clone_size: .; cdr3_aa: CASSPDIPNSPLHF; cdr3_nt: TGTGCCAGCTCACCGGACATACCAAATTCACCCCTCCACTTT
d_call: TRBD1; v_call: TRBV5-1; j_call: TRBJ1-2; clone_size: few; cdr3_aa: CASSLGQGAGYTF; cdr3_nt: TGCGCCAGCAGCTTGGGCCAGGGGGCTGGCTACACCTTC
d_call: .; v_call: TRBV9; j_call: TRBJ1-2; clone_size: .; cdr3_aa: CASSVRANYGYTF; cdr3_nt: TGTGCCAGCAGCGTGAGAGCTAACTATGGCTACACCTTC
d_call: .; v_call: TRBV9; j_call: TRBJ2-3; clone_size: .; cdr3_aa: CASSVEQGREDTQYF; cdr3_nt: TGTGCCAGCAGCGTAGAGCAGGGGAGGGAAGATACGCAGTATTTT
d_call: .; v_call: TRBV5-4; j_call: TRBJ1-1; clone_size: once; cdr3_aa: CASSLRAGLSEAFF; cdr3_nt: TGTGCCAGCAGCTTGCGGGCAGGGCTCTCTGAAGCTTTCTTT
d_call: .; v_call: TRBV10-3; j_call: TRBJ1-2; clone_size: .; cdr3_aa: CAISADSSYYGYTF; cdr3_nt: TGTGCCATCAGTGCGGACAGCTCTTACTATGGCTACACCTTC
d_call: .; v_call: TRBV6-6; j_call: TRBJ1-1; clone_size: .; cdr3_aa: CASSPRLNTEAFF; cdr3_nt: TGTGCCAGCAGTCCTAGGTTGAACACTGAAGCTTTCTTT
d_call: TRBD1; v_call: TRBV4-1; j_call: TRBJ1-5; clone_size: .; cdr3_aa: CASSQEDRVNQPQHF; cdr3_nt: TGCGCCAGCAGCCAGGAAGACAGGGTCAATCAGCCCCAGCATTTT
d_call: .; v_call: TRBV7-9; j_call: TRBJ2-5; clone_size: .; cdr3_aa: CASSLRVGHQETQYF; cdr3_nt: TGTGCCAGCAGCTTAAGAGTGGGCCACCAAGAGACCCAGTACTTC
d_call: TRBD1; v_call: TRBV10-3; j_call: TRBJ1-2; clone_size: .; cdr3_aa: CAISNPQGEGGYGYTF; cdr3_nt: TGTGCCATCAGCAATCCGCAGGGGGAAGGAGGCTATGGCTACACCTTC
d_call: .; v_call: TRBV7-2; j_call: TRBJ2-7; clone_size: .; cdr3_aa: CASSLGTEQYF; cdr3_nt: TGTGCCAGCAGCTTAGGAACTGAGCAGTACTTC